These T cell receptor beta chains were read from a single sample in a study of T cells in Graves' hyperthyroidism and ophthalmopathy. A single record per CDR3 protein comes from TCRdb applying MiXCR to the multiplex PCR reads. The sample carries about 96,000 distinct CDR3 sequences, over 50% recorded once. The sequenced sample consisted of blood. The receptors stem from a woman aged 40-49 years with Graves' hyperthyroidism. Each CDR3 is given without its conserved first and last residue. Fields, in order: V gene, J gene, CDR3 protein.

TRBV20-1	TRBJ2-5	SARATSGRGETQY
TRBV25-1	TRBJ2-3	ASRREGTDTQY
TRBV9	TRBJ1-1	ASSGGGNTEAF
TRBV20-1	TRBJ1-5	SARGESNQPQH
TRBV9	TRBJ1-1	ASSVRRNTEAF
TRBV7-2	TRBJ2-5	VSSQVRSGVTQC
TRBV10-3	TRBJ2-5	AISEGETQY
TRBV25-1	TRBJ1-2	ASRSGGGYGYT
TRBV29-1	TRBJ1-5	SARTFEGGGTGNQPQH
TRBV29-1	TRBJ1-2	SVVTGRDGYT
TRBV7-2	TRBJ2-2	ASSPRVPREYGELF
TRBV4-1	TRBJ1-4	ASSQIPGTVTEKLF
TRBV5-8	TRBJ1-1	ASSSGTGFTEAF
TRBV10-3	TRBJ1-2	AISSRGADTYGYT
TRBV7-2	TRBJ2-2	ASSTRGQGELF
TRBV7-2	TRBJ2-2	ASSHTKTGELF
TRBV7-9	TRBJ1-1	ASSPRAEAEAF
TRBV7-2	TRBJ2-7	ASSFGDEPY
TRBV7-2	TRBJ2-6	ASSFGQGPGANVLT
TRBV2	TRBJ1-2	ASSVRDRIGYGYT
TRBV6-6	TRBJ2-5	ASSGNLQETQY
TRBV12-3/TRBV12-4	TRBJ2-3	ASSSLLTGVGTDTQY
TRBV7-2	TRBJ1-2	ASSFGSGQHYGYT
TRBV11-2	TRBJ2-7	ASRPEIGRGTYEQC
TRBV2	TRBJ2-6	ASSPSLGGTVLT
TRBV7-9	TRBJ1-5	ASSLGGGESYEH
TRBV20-1	TRBJ1-6	SAKGGQGGSPLH
TRBV4-1	TRBJ2-3	ASSQVVLRADTQY
TRBV9	TRBJ2-5	ASSVGEAQETQY
TRBV29-1	TRBJ2-7	SVGGDMIYEQY